Below are 11 T cell receptor beta chains sequenced from a single sample in a study of vaccination and CD4 T cells after COVID-19. Treatment in this sample: roughly 10-day PBMC culture with coronavirus spike peptide pools or control peptides (ViraFEST assay). During the years 2011-2018, before the COVID-19 pandemic, the unexposed donor's CD4+ T cells were collected. The antigens for these receptors are not known. Sequenced with the Oncomine TCR Beta short-read assay was DNA taken from cultured CD4+ T cells. Genomic DNA was drawn out of CD4+ T cells grown in culture. TCRdb analysed the PCR reads with MiXCR anew, one entry per CDR3 protein. Of more than 9,000 distinct CDR3 sequences in the sample, 31% are singletons; the top ten hold more than 20%. Sequences were obtained from CD4+ T cells from blood, cultured in vitro. The receptors derive from a human donor in good health.

V gene TRBV18 combines with J gene TRBJ2-3; TRBD1 might be the D (6 bases). The CDR3 covers 14 residues. The germline V gene has CDR1 KGHSH and CDR2 LQKENI. V lost 3 bases and J lost 2, with 9 bases in between. In DNA form, the CDR3 reads TGTGCCAGCTCACCCAGGGGCTCCACAGATACGCAGTATTTT. This gives the protein CASSPRGSTDTQYF.

This chain links TRBV6-2 or TRBV6-3 with TRBJ1-1; 9 bases match TRBD1. V lost 6 bases, J lost 1 base, and 6 bases stayed unmatched. CDR3 length: 15 residues. The V gene's germline CDR1 is MNHEY and CDR2 SVGEGT. The DNA for the CDR3 is TGTGCCAGCAGACCCCCGGGACAGGGGAACACTGAAGCTTTCTTT. Protein: CASRPPGQGNTEAFF.

This clonotype has just a few counts. CDR3 DNA: TGCAGCGTTGAAGCAGGGCGCCTAAGAAACTATGGCTACACCTTC. Protein sequence: CSVEAGRLRNYGYTF. The chain carries TRBV29-1 and TRBJ1-2; D might be TRBD1 (5 bases). Germline CDR1 SQVTM, CDR2 ANQGSEA. The V end was cut by 1 base, the J end by 2 bases, with 14 bases between. This CDR3 has 15 amino acids.

The V gene is TRBV5-8, the J gene TRBJ1-2; D is unclear. The V and J ends lost 4 bases and 7 bases respectively, with 17 bases between them. Germline-derived CDR1 and CDR2 are SGHTS and YDEGEE. This CDR3 comprises 14 residues. The CDR3, as DNA: TGTGCCAGCAGCAACCGTCTCACGTCCGGTGGCTACACCTTC. Translated: CASSNRLTSGGYTF.

The V call is TRBV3-1, the J call TRBJ1-5; the D gene is possibly TRBD1 (5 bases). Deletions cut 0 bases from V and 2 bases from J, with 20 bases between. The CDR3 has 19 residues. The germline V gene has CDR1 LGHDT and CDR2 YNNKEL (reference sequence). The CDR3 DNA reads TGTGCCAGCAGCCAAGATTTCGAGCCGGGGCGAATTGGCAATCAGCCCCAGCATTTT. It translates to CASSQDFEPGRIGNQPQHF.

A note on this clonotype: This may stem from a read error, because a much larger clone lies one nucleotide away. The chain is built from TRBV7-2 and TRBJ2-5; 14 bases fit TRBD2. This CDR3 contains 17 residues. From germline, CDR1 is SGHTA and CDR2 FQGNSA. The trim removed 4 bases at V and 4 bases at J, leaving 8 bases unmatched. The CDR3 protein is CASSSYPGLAGVETQYF. In nucleotides, the CDR3 is TGTGCCAGCAGCTCATACCCGGGACTAGCGGGAGTAGAGACCCAGTACTTC.

The chain couples TRBV2 to TRBJ1-5; no definite D call. CDR1 is SNHLY and CDR2 is FYNNEI in the germline V gene. The CDR3 is 11 residues long. The V end lost 4 bases, the J end lost 12 bases, and 10 bases lay between the germline ends. CDR3 nucleotide sequence: TGTGCCAGCAGTGCCGATGATTTCCAGCATTTT. The encoded protein is CASSADDFQHF.

CDR3 DNA sequence: TGCAGTGCTAGTCAGGGCTCACTGAACACTGAAGCTTTCTTT. It specifies CSASQGSLNTEAFF. The V and J genes are TRBV20-1 and TRBJ1-1; tentative D call: TRBD1 (5 bases). Trimming removed 3 bases from V and 0 bases from J, with 11 bases in between. The germline gives CDR1 DFQATT, CDR2 SNEGSKA (reference sequence). This CDR3 region has 14 residues.

V gene TRBV6-2 or TRBV6-3 combines with J gene TRBJ2-3; D gene uncertain. Germline lookup yields CDR1 MNHEY and CDR2 SVGEGT. This CDR3 comprises 14 residues. V lost 2 bases and J lost 4, with 10 bases in between. The CDR3 DNA reads TGTGCCAGCAGTTACACCCTAGGTGCAGATACGCAGTATTTT. Protein: CASSYTLGADTQYF.

The V call is TRBV5-1, the J call TRBJ2-1; weak D call: TRBD2 (5 bases). The DNA end lines up better with TRBJ2-7; the J call may be wrong. The CDR3 runs to 13 residues. Germline CDR1 and CDR2: SGHRS and YFSETQ. For the CDR3, the DNA is TGCGCCAGCAGGAGGGCAACACGCACCGAGCAGTACTTC. As protein: CASRRATRTEQYF.

The chain employs TRBV7-2 and TRBJ1-6, with 9 positions matching TRBD1. This CDR3 has 14 amino acids. Per germline, CDR1 SGHTA and CDR2 FQGNSA. V gave up 4 bases and J gave up 10 bases; unmatched junction bases: 5. The CDR3 sequence is CASSSRTGESPLHF. The CDR3 DNA sequence: TGTGCCAGCAGCTCCCGGACAGGGGAGTCACCCCTCCACTTT.